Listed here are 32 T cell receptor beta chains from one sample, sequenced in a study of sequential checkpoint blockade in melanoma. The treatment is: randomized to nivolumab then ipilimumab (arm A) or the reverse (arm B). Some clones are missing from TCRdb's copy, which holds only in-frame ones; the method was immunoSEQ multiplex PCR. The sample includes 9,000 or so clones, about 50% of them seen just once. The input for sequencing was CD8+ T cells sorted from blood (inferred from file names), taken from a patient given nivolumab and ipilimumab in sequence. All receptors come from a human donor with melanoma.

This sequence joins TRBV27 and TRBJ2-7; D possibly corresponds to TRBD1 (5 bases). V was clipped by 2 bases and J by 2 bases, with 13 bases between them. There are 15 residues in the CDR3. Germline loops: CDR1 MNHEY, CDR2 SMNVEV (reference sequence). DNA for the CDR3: TGTGCCAGCAGTTTACTCCAGGGCCCGGCCTACGAGCAGTACTTC. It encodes CASSLLQGPAYEQYF.

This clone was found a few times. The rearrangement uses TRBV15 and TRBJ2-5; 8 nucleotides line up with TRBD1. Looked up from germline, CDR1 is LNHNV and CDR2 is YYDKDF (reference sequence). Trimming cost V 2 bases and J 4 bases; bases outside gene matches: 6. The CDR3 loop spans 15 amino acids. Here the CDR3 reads CATSRQGAPGETQYF. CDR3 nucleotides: TGTGCCACCAGCAGACAGGGGGCGCCGGGAGAGACCCAGTACTTC.

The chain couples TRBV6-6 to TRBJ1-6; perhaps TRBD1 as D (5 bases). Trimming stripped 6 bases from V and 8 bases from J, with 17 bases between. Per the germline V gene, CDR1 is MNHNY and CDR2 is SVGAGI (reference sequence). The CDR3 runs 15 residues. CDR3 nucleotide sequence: TGTGCCAGCAGAATTACTTCCAGGGCAGATTCACCCCTCCACTTT. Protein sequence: CASRITSRADSPLHF.

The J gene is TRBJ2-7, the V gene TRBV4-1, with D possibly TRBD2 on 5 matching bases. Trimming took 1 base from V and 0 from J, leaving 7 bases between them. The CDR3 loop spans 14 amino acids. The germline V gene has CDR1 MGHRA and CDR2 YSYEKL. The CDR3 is CASSQVRDSYEQYF. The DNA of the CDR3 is TGCGCCAGCAGCCAAGTTCGGGACTCCTACGAGCAGTACTTC.

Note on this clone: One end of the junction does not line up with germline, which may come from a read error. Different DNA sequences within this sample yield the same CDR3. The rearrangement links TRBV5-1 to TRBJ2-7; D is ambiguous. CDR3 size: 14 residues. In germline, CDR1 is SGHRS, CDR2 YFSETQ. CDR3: CASSLGFSSYEQYF. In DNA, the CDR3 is TGTGCCAGCAGCTTGGGATTTAGCTCCTACGAGCAGTACTTC.

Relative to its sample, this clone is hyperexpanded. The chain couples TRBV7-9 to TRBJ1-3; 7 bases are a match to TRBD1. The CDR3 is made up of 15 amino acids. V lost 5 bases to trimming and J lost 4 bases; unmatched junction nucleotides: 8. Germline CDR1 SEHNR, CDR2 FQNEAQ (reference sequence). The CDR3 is CASSTEDRPGNTIYF. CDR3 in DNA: TGTGCCAGCAGCACCGAGGACAGGCCAGGAAACACCATATATTTT.

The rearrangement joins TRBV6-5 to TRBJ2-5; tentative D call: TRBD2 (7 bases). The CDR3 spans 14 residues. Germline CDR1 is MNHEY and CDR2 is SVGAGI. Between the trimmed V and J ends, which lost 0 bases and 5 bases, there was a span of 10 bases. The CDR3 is CASSYSGGGETQYF. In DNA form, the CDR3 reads TGTGCCAGCAGTTACTCGGGAGGGGGGGAGACCCAGTACTTC.

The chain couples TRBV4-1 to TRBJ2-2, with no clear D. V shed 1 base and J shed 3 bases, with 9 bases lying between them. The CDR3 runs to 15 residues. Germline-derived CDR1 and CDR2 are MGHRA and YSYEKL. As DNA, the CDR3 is TGCGCCAGCAGCCAAGCCCAGGAATACACCGGGGAGCTGTTTTTT. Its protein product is CASSQAQEYTGELFF.

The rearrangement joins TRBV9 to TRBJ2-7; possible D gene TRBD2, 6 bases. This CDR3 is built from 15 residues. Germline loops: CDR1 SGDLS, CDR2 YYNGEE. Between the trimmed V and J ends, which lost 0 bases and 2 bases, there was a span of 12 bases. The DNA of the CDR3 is TGTGCCAGCAGCGTAGGTGGAGGGGACGCCTACGAGCAGTACTTC. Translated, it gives CASSVGGGDAYEQYF.

CDR3 amino acids: CASRNRVSYEQYF. As DNA, the CDR3 is TGTGCCAGCAGAAACAGGGTCTCCTACGAGCAGTACTTC. The chain combines TRBV28 with TRBJ2-7, with TRBD1 as a possible D gene (6 bases). V lost 6 bases to trimming and J lost 0 bases, with 9 bases between them. Germline-derived CDR1 and CDR2 are MDHEN and SYDVKM. This CDR3 comprises 13 residues.

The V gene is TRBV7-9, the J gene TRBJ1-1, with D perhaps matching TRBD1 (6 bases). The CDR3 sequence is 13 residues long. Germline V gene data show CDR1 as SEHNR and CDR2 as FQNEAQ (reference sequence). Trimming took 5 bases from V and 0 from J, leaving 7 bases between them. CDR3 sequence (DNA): TGTGCCAGCAGCACAGGGATGAACACTGAAGCTTTCTTT. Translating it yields CASSTGMNTEAFF. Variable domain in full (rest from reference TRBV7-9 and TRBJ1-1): DTGVSQNPRHKITKRGQNVTFRCDPISEHNRLYWYRQTLGQGPEFLTYFQNEAQLEKSRLLSDRFSAERPKGSFSTLEIQRTEQGDSAMYLCASSTGMNTEAFFGQGTRLTVV.

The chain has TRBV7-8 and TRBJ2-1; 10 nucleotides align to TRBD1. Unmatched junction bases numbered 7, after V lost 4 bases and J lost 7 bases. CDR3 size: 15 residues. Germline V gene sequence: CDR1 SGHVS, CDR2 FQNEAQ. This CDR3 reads CASSSPGQGTNEQFF. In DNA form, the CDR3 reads TGTGCCAGCAGCTCGCCGGGACAGGGGACAAATGAGCAGTTCTTC. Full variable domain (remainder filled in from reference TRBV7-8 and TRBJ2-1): GAGVSQSPRYKVAKRGQDVALRCDPISGHVSLFWYQQALGQGPEFLTYFQNEAQLDKSGLPSDRFFAERPEGSVSTLKIQRTQQEDSAVYLCASSSPGQGTNEQFFGPGTRLTVL.

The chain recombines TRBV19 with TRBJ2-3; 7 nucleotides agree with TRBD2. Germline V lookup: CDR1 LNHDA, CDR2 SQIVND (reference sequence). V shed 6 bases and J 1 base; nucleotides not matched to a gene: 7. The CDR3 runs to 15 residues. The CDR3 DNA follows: TGTGCCAGTAGCCCCCTTGGGGGGGGCACAGATACGCAGTATTTT. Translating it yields CASSPLGGGTDTQYF.

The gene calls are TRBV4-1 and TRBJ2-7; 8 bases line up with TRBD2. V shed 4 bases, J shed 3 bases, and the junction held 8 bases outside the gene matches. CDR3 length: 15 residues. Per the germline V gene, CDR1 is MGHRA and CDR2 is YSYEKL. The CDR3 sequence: CASSRSTGTSYEQYF. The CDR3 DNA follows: TGCGCCAGCAGCCGATCCACTGGGACTAGCTACGAGCAGTACTTC.

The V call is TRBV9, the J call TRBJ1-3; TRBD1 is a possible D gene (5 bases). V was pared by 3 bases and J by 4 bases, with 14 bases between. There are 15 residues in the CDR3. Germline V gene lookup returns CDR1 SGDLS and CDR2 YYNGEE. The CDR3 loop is CASSASGTSGNTIYF. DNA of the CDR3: TGTGCCAGCAGCGCATCCGGGACTAGCGGAAACACCATATATTTT.

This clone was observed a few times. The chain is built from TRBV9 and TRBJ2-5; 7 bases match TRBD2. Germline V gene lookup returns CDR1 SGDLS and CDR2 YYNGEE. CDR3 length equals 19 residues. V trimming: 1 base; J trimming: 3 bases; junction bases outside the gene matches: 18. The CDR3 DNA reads TGTGCCAGCAGCGTAAAAAGGGCGGGAGACGTGGGGGAAAAAGAGACCCAGTACTTC. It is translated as CASSVKRAGDVGEKETQYF.

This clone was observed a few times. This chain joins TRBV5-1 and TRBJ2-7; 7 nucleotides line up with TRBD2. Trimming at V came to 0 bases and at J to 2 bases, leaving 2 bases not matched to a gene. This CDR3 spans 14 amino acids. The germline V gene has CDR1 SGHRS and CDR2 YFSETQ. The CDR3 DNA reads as TGCGCCAGCAGCTTGGAGGGAGGGCCCTACGAGCAGTACTTC. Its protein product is CASSLEGGPYEQYF.

The CDR3 spells CASSLAEGASNRNEQFF. In nucleotides, the CDR3 is TGTGCCAGCAGCTTAGCGGAGGGGGCTAGTAATAGAAATGAGCAGTTCTTC. The chain joins TRBV11-1 to TRBJ2-1; TRBD1 is a possible D gene (7 bases). The CDR3 contains 17 residues. CDR1 and CDR2 (germline): SGHAT, FQDESV (reference sequence). V lost 0 bases, J lost 7 bases, and 19 bases lay in between.

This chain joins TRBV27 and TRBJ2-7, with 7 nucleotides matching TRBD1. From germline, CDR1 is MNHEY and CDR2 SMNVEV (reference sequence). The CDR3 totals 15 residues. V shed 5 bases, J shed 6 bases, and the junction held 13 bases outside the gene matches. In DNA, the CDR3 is TGTGCCAGCAGTCTAGGGACAGCTTCTACGCGCGAGCAGTACTTC. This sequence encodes CASSLGTASTREQYF.

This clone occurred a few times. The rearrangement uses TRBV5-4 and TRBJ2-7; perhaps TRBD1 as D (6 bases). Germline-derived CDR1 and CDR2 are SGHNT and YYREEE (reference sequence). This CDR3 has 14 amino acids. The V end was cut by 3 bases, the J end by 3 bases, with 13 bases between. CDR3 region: CASSSNGQLYEQYF. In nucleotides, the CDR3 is TGTGCCAGCAGCTCGAACGGACAGCTCTACGAGCAGTACTTC.

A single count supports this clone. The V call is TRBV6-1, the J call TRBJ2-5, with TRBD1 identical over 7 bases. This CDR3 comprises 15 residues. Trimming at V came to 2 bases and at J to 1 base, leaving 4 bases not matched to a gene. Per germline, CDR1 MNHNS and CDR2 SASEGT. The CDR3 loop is CASSEFSGGQETQYF. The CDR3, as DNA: TGTGCCAGCAGTGAATTTTCAGGGGGCCAAGAGACCCAGTACTTC.

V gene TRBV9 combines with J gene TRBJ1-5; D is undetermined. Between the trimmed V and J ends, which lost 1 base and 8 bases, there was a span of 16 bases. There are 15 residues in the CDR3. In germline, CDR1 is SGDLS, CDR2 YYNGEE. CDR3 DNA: TGTGCCAGCAGCGTATTAGGCCGCCCCGGGGAGCCCCAGCATTTT. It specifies CASSVLGRPGEPQHF.

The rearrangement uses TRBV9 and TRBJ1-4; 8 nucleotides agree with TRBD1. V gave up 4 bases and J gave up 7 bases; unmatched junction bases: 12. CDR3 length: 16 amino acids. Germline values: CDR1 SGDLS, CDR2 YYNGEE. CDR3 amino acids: CASSPGERTGLEKLFF. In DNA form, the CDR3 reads TGTGCCAGCAGCCCCGGGGAGCGGACAGGGCTTGAAAAACTGTTTTTT. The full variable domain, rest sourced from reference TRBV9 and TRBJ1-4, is DSGVTQTPKHLITATGQRVTLRCSPRSGDLSVYWYQQSLDQGLQFLIQYYNGEERAKGNILERFSAQQFPDLHSELNLSSLELGDSALYFCASSPGERTGLEKLFFGSGTQLSVL.

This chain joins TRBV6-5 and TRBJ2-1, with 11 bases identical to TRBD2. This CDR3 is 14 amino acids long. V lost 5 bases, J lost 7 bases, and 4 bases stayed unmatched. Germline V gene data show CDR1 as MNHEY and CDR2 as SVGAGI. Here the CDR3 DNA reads TGTGCCAGCAGTCCATGGACTAGCGGGAATGAGCAGTTCTTC. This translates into CASSPWTSGNEQFF.

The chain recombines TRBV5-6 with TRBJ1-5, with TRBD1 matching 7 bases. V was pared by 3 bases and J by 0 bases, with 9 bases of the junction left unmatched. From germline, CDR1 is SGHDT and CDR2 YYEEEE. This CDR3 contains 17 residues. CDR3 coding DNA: TGTGCCAGCAGCTGGGGCCCGGGACAGCCTAGCAATCAGCCCCAGCATTTT. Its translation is CASSWGPGQPSNQPQHF.

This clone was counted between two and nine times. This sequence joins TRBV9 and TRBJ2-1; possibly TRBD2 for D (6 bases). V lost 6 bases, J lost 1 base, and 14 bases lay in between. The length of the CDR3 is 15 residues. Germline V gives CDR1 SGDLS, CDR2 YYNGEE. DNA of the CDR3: TGTGCCAGCACGGGGCGGGGATCATCCTACAATGAGCAGTTCTTC. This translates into CASTGRGSSYNEQFF.

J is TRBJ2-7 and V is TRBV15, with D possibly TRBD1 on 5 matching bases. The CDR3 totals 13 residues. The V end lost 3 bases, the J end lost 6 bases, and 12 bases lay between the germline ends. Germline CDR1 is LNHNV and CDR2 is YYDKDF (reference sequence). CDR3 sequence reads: CATSRSQGREQYF. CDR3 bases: TGTGCCACCAGCAGGTCTCAGGGTCGCGAGCAGTACTTC.

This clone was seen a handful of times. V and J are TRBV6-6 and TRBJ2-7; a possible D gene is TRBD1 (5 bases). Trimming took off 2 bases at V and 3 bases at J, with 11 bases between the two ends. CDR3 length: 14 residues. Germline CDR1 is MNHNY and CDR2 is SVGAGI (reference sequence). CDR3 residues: CASSYAQGIYEQYF. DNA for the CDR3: TGTGCCAGCAGTTACGCGCAGGGTATCTACGAGCAGTACTTC.

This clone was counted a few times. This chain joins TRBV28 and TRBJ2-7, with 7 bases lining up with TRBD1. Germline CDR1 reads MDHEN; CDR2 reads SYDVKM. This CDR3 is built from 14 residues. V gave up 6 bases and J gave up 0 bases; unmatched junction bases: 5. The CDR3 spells CASRDRASSYEQYF. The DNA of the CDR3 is TGTGCCAGCAGAGACAGGGCGAGCTCCTACGAGCAGTACTTC.

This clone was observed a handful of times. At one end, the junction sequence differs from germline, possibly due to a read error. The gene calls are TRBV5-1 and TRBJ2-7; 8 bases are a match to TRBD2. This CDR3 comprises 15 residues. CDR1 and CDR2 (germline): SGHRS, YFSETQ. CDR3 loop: CASSGGLPSSYEQYF. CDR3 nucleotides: TGTGCCAGCAGCGGGGGACTACCTAGCTCCTACGAGCAGTACTTC.

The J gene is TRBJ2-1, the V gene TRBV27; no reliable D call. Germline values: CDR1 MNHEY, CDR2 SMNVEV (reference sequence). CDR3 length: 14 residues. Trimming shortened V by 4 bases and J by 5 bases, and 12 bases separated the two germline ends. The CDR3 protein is CASSWALGNNEQFF. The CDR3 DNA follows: TGTGCCAGCAGTTGGGCCCTTGGAAACAATGAGCAGTTCTTC.

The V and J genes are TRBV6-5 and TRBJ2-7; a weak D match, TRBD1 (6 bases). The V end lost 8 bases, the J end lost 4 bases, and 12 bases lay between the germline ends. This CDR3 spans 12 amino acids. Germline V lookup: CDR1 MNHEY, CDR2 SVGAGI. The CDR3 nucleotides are TGTGCCAGCGAGGACAGCAAATACGAGCAGTACTTC. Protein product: CASEDSKYEQYF.